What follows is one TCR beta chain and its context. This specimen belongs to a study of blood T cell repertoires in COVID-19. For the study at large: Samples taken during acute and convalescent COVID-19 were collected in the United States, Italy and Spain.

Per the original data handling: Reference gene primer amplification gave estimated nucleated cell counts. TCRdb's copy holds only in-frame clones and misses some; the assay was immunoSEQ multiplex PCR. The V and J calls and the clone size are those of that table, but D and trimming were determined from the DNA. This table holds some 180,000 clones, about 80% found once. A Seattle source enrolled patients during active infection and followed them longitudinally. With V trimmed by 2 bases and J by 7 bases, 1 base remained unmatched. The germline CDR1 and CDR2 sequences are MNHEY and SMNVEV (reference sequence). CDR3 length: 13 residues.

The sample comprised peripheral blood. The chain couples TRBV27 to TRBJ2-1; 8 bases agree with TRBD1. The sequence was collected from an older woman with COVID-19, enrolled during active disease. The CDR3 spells CASSLQGANEQFF. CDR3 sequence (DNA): TGTGCCAGCAGTTTACAGGGGGCTAATGAGCAGTTCTTC.